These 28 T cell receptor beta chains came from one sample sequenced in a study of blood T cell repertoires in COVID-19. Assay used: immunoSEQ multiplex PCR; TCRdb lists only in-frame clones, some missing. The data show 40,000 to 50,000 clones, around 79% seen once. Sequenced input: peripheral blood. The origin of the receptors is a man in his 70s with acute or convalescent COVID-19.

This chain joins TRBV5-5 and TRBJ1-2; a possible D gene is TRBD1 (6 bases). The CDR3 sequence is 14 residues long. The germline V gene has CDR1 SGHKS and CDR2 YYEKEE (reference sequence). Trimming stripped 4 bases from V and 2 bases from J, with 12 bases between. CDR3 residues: CASSAIQGNYGYTF. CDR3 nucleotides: TGTGCCAGCAGCGCCATACAGGGAAACTATGGCTACACCTTC.

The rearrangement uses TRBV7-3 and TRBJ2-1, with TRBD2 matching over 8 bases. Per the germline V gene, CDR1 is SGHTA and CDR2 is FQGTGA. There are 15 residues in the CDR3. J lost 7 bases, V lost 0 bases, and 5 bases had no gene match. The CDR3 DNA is TGTGCCAGCAGCTTAACGCCCGGGGGGGCGAATGAGCAGTTCTTC. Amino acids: CASSLTPGGANEQFF.

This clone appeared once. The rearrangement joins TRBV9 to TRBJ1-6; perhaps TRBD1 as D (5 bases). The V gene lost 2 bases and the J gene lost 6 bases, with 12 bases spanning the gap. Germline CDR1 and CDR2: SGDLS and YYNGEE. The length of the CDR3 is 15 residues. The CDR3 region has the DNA TGTGCCAGCAGCGTTTTGACAGAACCTAATTCACCCCTCCACTTT. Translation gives CASSVLTEPNSPLHF.

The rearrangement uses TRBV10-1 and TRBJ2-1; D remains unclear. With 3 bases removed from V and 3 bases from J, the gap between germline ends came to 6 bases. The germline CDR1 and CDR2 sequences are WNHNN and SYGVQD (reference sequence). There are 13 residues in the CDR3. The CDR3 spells CASSDRNYNEQFF. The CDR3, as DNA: TGCGCCAGCAGTGACAGAAACTACAATGAGCAGTTCTTC.

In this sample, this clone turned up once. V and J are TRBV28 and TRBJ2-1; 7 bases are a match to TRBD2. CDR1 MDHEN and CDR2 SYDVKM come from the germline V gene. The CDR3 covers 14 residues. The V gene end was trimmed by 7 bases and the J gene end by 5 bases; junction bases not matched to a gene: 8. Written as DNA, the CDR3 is TGTGCCAGCATTGGGGGGGGTCTCCACAATGAGCAGTTCTTC. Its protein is CASIGGGLHNEQFF.

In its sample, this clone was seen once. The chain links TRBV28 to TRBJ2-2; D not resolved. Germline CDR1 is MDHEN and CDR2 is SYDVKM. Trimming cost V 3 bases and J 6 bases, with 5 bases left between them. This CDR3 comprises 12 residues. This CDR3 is CASSLFAGELFF. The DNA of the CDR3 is TGTGCCAGCAGTTTGTTCGCCGGGGAGCTGTTTTTT.

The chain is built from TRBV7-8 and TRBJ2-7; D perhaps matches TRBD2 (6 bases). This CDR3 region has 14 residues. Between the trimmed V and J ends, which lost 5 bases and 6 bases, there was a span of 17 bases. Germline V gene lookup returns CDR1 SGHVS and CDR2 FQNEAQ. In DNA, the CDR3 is TGTGCCAGCAGCACTCGAGTGGCGGAGGGCGAGCAGTACTTC. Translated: CASSTRVAEGEQYF.

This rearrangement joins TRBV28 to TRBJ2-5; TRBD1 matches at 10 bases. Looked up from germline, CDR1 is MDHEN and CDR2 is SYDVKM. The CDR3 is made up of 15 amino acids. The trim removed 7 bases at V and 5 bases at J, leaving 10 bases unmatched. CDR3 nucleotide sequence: TGTGCCAGCAACCCGGGACAGGGGATGTGGGAGACCCAGTACTTC. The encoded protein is CASNPGQGMWETQYF.

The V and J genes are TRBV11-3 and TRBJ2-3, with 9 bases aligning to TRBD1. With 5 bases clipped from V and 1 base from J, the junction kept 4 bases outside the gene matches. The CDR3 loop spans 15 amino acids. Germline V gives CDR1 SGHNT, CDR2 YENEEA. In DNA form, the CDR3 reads TGTGCCAGCAGCCTGGGACAGGGACGCACAGATACGCAGTATTTT. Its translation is CASSLGQGRTDTQYF. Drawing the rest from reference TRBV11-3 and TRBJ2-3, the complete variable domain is EAGVVQSPRYKIIEKKQPVAFWCNPISGHNTLYWYLQNLGQGPELLIRYENEEAVDDSQLPKDRFSAERLKGVDSTLKIQPAELGDSAVYLCASSLGQGRTDTQYFGPGTRLTVL.

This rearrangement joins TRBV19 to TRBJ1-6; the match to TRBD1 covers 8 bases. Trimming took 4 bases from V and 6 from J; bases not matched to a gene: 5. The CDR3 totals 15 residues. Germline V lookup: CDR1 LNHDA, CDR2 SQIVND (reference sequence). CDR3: CASSTATGANSPLHF. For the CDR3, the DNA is TGTGCCAGTAGTACAGCGACAGGGGCTAATTCACCCCTCCACTTT.

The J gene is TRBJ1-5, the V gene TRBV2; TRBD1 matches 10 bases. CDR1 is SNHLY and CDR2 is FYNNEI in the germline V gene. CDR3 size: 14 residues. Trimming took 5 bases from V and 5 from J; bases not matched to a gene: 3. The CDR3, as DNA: TGTGCCAGCAGTCCCGGGACAGGGGATCAGCCCCAGCATTTT. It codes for CASSPGTGDQPQHF.

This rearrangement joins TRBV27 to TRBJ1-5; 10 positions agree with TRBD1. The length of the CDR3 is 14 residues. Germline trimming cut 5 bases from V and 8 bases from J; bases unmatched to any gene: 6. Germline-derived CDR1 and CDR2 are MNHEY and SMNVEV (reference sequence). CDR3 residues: CASSGGQGPEPQHF. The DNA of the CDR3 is TGTGCCAGCAGTGGGGGACAGGGGCCAGAGCCCCAGCATTTT.

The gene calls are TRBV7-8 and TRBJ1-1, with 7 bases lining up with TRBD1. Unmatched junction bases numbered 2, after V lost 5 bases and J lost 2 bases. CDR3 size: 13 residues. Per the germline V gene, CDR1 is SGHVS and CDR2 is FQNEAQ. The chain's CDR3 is CASSRQGNTEAFF. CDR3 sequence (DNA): TGTGCCAGCAGCCGACAGGGTAACACTGAAGCTTTCTTT.

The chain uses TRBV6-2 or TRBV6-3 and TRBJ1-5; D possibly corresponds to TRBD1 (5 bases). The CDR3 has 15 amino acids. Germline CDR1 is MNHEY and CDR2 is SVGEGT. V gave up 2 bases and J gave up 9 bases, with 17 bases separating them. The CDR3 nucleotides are TGTGCCAGCAGTTACAACAGTGGGGCGGGATGGCCCCAGCATTTT. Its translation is CASSYNSGAGWPQHF.

The CDR3 nucleotides are TGTGCCAGCAGTTACTCGAAGGACAGGGGCGGCTACACCTTC. This gives the protein CASSYSKDRGGYTF. The chain is built from TRBV6-5 and TRBJ1-2; 9 nucleotides align to TRBD1. The V segment lost 0 bases and the J segment 8 bases; nucleotides outside the gene matches: 4. CDR1 and CDR2 (germline): MNHEY, SVGAGI. This CDR3 spans 14 amino acids.

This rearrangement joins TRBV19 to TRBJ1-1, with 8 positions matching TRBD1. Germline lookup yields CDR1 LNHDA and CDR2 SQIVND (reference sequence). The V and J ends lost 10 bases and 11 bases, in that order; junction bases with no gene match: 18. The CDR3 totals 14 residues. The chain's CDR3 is CATGQGGGSPRAFF. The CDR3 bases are TGTGCCACCGGACAGGGCGGCGGGTCCCCTCGGGCTTTCTTT.

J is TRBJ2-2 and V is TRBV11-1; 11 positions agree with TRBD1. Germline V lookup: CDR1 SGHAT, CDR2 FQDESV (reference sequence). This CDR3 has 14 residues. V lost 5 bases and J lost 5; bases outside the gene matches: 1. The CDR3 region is CASSRDRGTGELFF. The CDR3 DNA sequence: TGTGCCAGCAGCCGGGACAGGGGGACCGGGGAGCTGTTTTTT.

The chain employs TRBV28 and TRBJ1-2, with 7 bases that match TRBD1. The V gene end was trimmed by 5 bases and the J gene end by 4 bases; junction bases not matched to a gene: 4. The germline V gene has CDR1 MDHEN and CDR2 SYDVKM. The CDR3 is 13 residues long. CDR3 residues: CASSQGQPYGYTF. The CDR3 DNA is TGTGCCAGCAGTCAGGGACAGCCCTATGGCTACACCTTC.

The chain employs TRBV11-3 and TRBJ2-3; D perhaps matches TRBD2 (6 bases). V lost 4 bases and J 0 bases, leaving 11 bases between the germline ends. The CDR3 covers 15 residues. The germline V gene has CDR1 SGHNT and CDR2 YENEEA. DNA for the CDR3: TGTGCCAGCAGCTCAATAGCGGCTAGCACAGATACGCAGTATTTT. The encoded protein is CASSSIAASTDTQYF.

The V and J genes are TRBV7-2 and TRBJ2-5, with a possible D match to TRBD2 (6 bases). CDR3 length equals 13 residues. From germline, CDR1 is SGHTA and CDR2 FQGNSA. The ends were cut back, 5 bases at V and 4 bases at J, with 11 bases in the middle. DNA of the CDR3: TGTGCCAGCAGCGGTAGCGGTGGAGAGACCCAGTACTTC. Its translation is CASSGSGGETQYF.

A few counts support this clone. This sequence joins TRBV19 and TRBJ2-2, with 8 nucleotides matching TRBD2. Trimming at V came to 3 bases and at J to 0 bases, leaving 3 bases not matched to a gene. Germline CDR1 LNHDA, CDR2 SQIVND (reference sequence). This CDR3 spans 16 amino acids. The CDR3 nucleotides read TGTGCCAGTAGTATTAGCGGGACAACGAACACCGGGGAGCTGTTTTTT. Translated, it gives CASSISGTTNTGELFF.

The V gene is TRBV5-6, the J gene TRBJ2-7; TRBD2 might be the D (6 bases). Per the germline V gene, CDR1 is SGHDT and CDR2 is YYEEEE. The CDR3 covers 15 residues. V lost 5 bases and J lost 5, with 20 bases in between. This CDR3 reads CASRRLTGESHEQYF. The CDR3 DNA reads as TGTGCCAGCAGGCGGTTGACGGGAGAGTCCCACGAGCAGTACTTC. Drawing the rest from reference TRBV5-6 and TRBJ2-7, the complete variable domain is DAGVTQSPTHLIKTRGQQVTLRCSPKSGHDTVSWYQQALGQGPQFIFQYYEEEERQRGNFPDRFSGHQFPNYSSELNVNALLLGDSALYLCASRRLTGESHEQYFGPGTRLTVT.

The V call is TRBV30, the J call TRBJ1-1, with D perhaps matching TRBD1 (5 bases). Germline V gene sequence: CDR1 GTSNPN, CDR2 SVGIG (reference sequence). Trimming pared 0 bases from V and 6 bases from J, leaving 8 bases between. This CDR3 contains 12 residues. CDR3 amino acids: CAWSVRVSEAFF. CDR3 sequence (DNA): TGTGCCTGGAGTGTCAGGGTGTCTGAAGCTTTCTTT.

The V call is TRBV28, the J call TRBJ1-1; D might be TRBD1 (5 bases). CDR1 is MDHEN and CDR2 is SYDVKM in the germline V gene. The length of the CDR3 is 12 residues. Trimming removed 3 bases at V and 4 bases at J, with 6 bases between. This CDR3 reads CASSFQGTEAFF. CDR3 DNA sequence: TGTGCCAGCAGTTTTCAGGGCACTGAAGCTTTCTTT.

The CDR3 DNA follows: TGCACCAGCCGGGGGTACGGGACAGTAGAGACCCAGTACTTC. Translating gives CTSRGYGTVETQYF. The chain employs TRBV1 and TRBJ2-5; the table's TRBD1 call for D was not verified on the DNA. TRBV1 is listed as a pseudogene. The CDR3 is 14 amino acids.

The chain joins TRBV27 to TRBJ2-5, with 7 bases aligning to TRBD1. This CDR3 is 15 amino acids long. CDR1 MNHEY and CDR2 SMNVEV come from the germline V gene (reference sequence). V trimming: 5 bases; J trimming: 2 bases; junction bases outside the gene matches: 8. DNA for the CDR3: TGTGCCAGCAGTCCCCTGACAGGGATACAAGAGACCCAGTACTTC. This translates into CASSPLTGIQETQYF.

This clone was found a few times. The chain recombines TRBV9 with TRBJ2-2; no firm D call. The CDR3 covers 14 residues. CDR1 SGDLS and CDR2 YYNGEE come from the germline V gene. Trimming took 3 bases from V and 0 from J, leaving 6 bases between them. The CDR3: CASSGLTNTGELFF. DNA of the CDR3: TGTGCCAGCAGCGGACTTACGAACACCGGGGAGCTGTTTTTT.

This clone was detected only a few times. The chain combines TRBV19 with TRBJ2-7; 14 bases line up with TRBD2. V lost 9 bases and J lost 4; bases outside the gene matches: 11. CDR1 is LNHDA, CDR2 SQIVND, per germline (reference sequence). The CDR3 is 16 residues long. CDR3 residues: CASALTGTSGSYEQYF. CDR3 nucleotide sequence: TGTGCCAGCGCCCTCACCGGGACTAGCGGGAGTTACGAGCAGTACTTC.